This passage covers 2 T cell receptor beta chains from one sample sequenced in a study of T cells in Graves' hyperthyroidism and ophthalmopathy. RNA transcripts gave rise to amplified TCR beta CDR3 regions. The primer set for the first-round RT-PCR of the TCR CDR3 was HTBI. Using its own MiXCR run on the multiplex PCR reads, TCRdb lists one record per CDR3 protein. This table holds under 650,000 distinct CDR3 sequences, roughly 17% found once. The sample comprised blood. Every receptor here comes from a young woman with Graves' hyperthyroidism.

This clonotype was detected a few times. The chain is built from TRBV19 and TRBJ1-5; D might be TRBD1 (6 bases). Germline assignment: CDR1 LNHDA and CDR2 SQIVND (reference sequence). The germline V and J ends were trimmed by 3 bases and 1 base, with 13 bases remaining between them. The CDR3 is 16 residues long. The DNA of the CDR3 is TGTGCCAGTAGTATCTCCGGACAGTTAAGCAATCAGCCCCAGCATTTT. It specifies CASSISGQLSNQPQHF.

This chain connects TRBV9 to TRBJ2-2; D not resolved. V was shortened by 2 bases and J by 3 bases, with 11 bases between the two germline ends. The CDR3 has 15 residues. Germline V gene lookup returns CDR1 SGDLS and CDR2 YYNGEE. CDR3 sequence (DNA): TGTGCCAGCAGCGTCTCTGGTTTGGACACCGGGGAGCTGTTTTTT. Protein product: CASSVSGLDTGELFF.